This T cell receptor (beta chain) was found in a study of cytomegalovirus exposure and HLA in healthy donors (dated by TCRdb to 2015 to 2018). Turning to the overall study: According to an earlier analysis of several hundred of the donors, 200 million or so T cells yielded roughly 110 million unique TCR beta sequences and around 280 Gb of sequence data. Roughly 310 gigabases of sequencing data and approximately 80 million unique TCR sequences were included in an early release covering roughly 700 HLA-typed donors. Among the approximately 400 genotyped donors, about 83% belonged to the genetic ancestry cluster associated with self-reported Caucasian donors. The study aimed to test whether signatures of past pathogen exposure could be identified by cataloging public T cell receptors. The study profiled the T cell repertoires of about 640 subjects by immunosequencing and related them to cytomegalovirus serostatus. Along with the approximately 650-subject first cohort, a separate validation cohort of 120 different subjects was used. To predict cytomegalovirus infection status, the study brought together high-throughput TCR immunosequencing, statistical association of individual TCRs with disease status, and machine learning. A later analysis re-examined previously published TCR beta repertoires from 610 or so donors and added high-resolution HLA genotyping to investigate patterns of TCR occurrence. The later analysis used no new phenotypic data to find candidate immune exposures, relying instead on TCR beta sequences and their occurrence across donors. An earlier analysis of some 500 of the donors used high-throughput TCR beta sequencing to judge whether each TCR beta V gene segment behaved as functional or pseudogenic. Alongside the repertoire data, information on donor age, sex, ethnicity and CMV serostatus was compiled. In a later genetic analysis, genome-wide SNP genotypes for about three fifths of the roughly 670 donors were used, and that subset was treated as a discovery cohort. All discovery cohort repertoires had been generated using a single sequencing platform. HLA typing covered class I and class II loci at four-digit resolution. The number of donors typed differed by locus, with roughly 620-630 for A, B, C, DRB1 and DQB1, roughly 550 for DQA1, approximately 580 for DPA1, and around 450 for DPB1. Roughly 5 DR-DQ haplotypes were handled as single units for association and clustering, since linkage in the cohort was strong. On average, roughly 200,000 unique TCR beta nucleotide sequences were sequenced per donor among a few hundred genotyped donors of the cohort, with roughly 18% of those sequences being non-productive. Points the paper makes about the study in general: A later analysis reported that several top co-occurrence clusters appeared linked to parvovirus B19, influenza, CMV and Epstein-Barr virus. Correlated functional status among segregating V segments might be attributable to linkage disequilibrium, but an unknown experimental factor could not be ruled out. A later analysis associated 17,000 or so TCR beta sequences with specific HLA alleles at a false discovery rate of 0.05. In vitro tests confirmed that a few of the cytomegalovirus-associated TCR beta chains recognize cytomegalovirus antigens. According to the authors, the approach could potentially be generalized to other disease states and immunological phenotypes. Because counts were too low, seventeen rarely observed V segments, including chromosome 9 orphons, were left out of the earlier analysis of about 620 of the donors. Most TCR sequences were observed very rarely across donors, whereas some public TCRs were present in many individuals. Because some donors lacked HLA typing at each locus, the association tests relied only on the typed subset. Roughly uniform sequencing depth across donors was assumed in presence/absence analyses, although this assumption may not hold. Some IMGT-functional V segments, including TRBV6-2 and TRBV6-3, could not be told apart with the 87-base-pair reads, so those segments were excluded. A group of highly shared sequence variants was considered likely to be a technical artifact of the sequencing pipeline. A later analysis found that most CMV-associated TCR beta chains appeared HLA-restricted, with HLA associations seemingly driven largely by CMV exposure. In a later analysis, HLA-associated TCR beta chains showed more clonal expansion and lower generation probabilities than non-associated chains that were equally common. According to a later genetic analysis, donors in an Asian-associated ancestry cluster had fewer N-insertions in productive TCRs than the approximately 610-donor mean. A further reported finding was that TCR beta sequences accurately predicted the HLA-A and HLA-B alleles for most subjects in the first cohort. In both the original and validation cohorts, the classifier was reported to diagnose cytomegalovirus status with high specificity and sensitivity. A total of fewer than 200 TCR beta chains were listed by the study as associated with cytomegalovirus. Only TCR beta chains were sequenced in this cohort, and the absence of alpha or paired-chain data limited detectable features. Immune exposure information for the cohort was limited to CMV serostatus. In an earlier analysis of over 550 of the donors, most TCR beta V segments were observed in productive rearrangements about 87% or about 30% of the time, broadly matching IMGT annotations. According to a later analysis, TCR association rates differed among HLA loci, with DRB1 alleles showing the most associated TCRs and HLA-C alleles showing the fewest. Assigning TCR associations to individual alleles was difficult when HLA alleles, especially DR and DQ, strongly co-occurred. An association between a missense DCLRE1C variant and V-gene and J-gene trimming of TCR beta chains was found in a later genetic analysis and replicated in an independent cohort.

The library relied on the immunoSEQ multiplex PCR assay. For the multiplex PCR, a mixture combining 60 forward primers for TCR Vbeta segments and 13 reverse primers for TCR Jbeta segments was used. A multiplex PCR assay on genomic DNA amplified the CDR3 region of rearranged TCR beta genes. On the Illumina HiSeq System, the amplified TCR beta libraries were sequenced as 87-base-pair reads. The source study handled its data this way. In a later analysis, roughly 80 million unique TCR beta chains were counted across the roughly 610 repertoires, and roughly 10 million of these chains were shared by at least two donors. Raw reads were error-corrected and collapsed into unique sequences by a nearest-neighbor algorithm in which closely related sequences were merged to remove PCR and sequencing errors. Alignment of CDR3 sequences to IMGT reference sequences was used to assign V, D and J gene segments. For a sequence to be retained, at least a six-nucleotide match to both a V gene segment and a J gene segment was required. Rearrangements were called productive when the CDR3 lacked stop codons and stayed in frame with V and J; all others were non-productive. CDR3 was defined by IMGT convention, running from the second conserved V-encoded cysteine to the conserved J-encoded phenylalanine. The earlier analysis of some 550 of the donors excluded any sequence lacking an unambiguous match to a single V gene segment. In an earlier analysis of 587 of the donors, a V segment was called functional when productive rearrangements were above 56.7%, and segregating when the standard deviation between donors exceeded 5%. A statistical classification framework was built for diagnosing cytomegalovirus status from the catalog of TCR beta chain sequences. In a later analysis, TCR nucleotide sequences were compared against IMGT/GENE-DB human TR gene sequences so that V and J genes could be assigned. A later analysis assigned CDR3 sequences and most-parsimonious VDJ recombination scenarios with the TCRdist pipeline. In a later analysis, every TCR beta chain was defined by the combination of its CDR3 amino acid sequence and its V-gene family, and reads without a unique V-gene family were dropped. As a way to deal with suspected cross-contamination and a sequencing artifact, a later analysis dropped 592 nucleotide sequences that were highly shared and had low generation probability. For each public chain, a later analysis derived a clonal expansion index from normalized ranks of inferred template counts within each repertoire. In a later analysis, generation probabilities were computed with a VDJ recombination model fitted to out-of-frame rearrangements, and the resulting probabilities were checked against IGoR. A later analysis scored TCR-TCR, TCR-HLA and TCR-CMV co-occurrence with hypergeometric tests, applying a repertoire-size bias correction to TCR pairs. False discovery rates were estimated in a later analysis by permuting HLA or CMV assignments 20 times. A later analysis grouped co-occurring TCRs with DBSCAN, adding TCRdist sequence similarity when clustering within HLA-allele-positive subsets. Repertoires with fewer than 30,000 or more than 120,000 public chains, plus five repertoires with anomalous nucleotide sharing, were excluded from co-occurrence clustering. The table comes from immuneACCESS by way of TCRdb, which keeps in-frame sequences with V and J called. Part of the clones is missing from these tables; in studies checked, under half for an unresolved V gene and the rest for unknown reasons. The DNA was the basis for D and trimming; V, J and clone size are from that table. Here the sample has 150,000 to 200,000 clones; roughly 83% occur a single time. The ten largest make up around 1.5% of the sample.

Concerning this clone: What this receptor recognizes is not known. No DNA is shown, since the ends of the CDR3 on it are uncertain; the CDR3 is the one TCRdb lists.

The cohort consisted of approximately 690 healthy bone marrow donors. All cohort members were sampled while nominally healthy, although unrecorded immune exposures were likely present. The donor tested CMV seronegative and was one of the 352 seronegative cohort members. A peripheral blood sample was collected from each donor, and TCR beta sequencing was performed on peripheral blood mononuclear cells. The Qiagen DNeasy Blood Extraction Kit was used to extract genomic DNA from the blood cell samples. CDR1 and CDR2, looked up from the germline V gene, are LGHNA and YNFKEQ. From the cysteine through the phenylalanine, the CDR3 covers 16 amino acids.

The chain is encoded by TRBV4-2 joined to TRBJ2-3; no check of the table's D call, TRBD2, against the DNA was made. Material: PBMCs. The source of this sequence is a woman aged 45 to 65 in good health and CMV-seronegative. For the CDR3, the sequence is CASSQVGGGNPDTQCF.